This T cell receptor (beta chain) originates from a study of tumor T cells in aggressive B-cell lymphoma. This table comes from immunoSEQ multiplex PCR, and its TCRdb copy is limited to in-frame clones, with some not included. The sample yields approximately 4,300 clones, around 85% seen once. CDR3 length equals 14 residues. Trimming took off 1 base at V and 2 bases at J, with 7 bases between the two ends. CDR1 SGHDT and CDR2 YYEEEE come from the germline V gene. The receptor's source is an adult with diffuse large B cell lymphoma. The chain employs TRBV5-6 and TRBJ1-3; unclear D gene. The sequenced sample was tumor tissue. The CDR3 loop is CASSLRGAGNTIYF. CDR3 DNA sequence: TGTGCCAGCAGCTTGCGAGGAGCTGGAAACACCATATATTTT.